The clone carrying this T cell receptor (beta chain) was found many times. Antigen unknown. In TCRdb, the 5' RACE reads were re-called with MiXCR into one record per CDR3 protein. The sample comprises about 140,000 distinct CDR3 sequences, around a third of which are singletons, and 6% rests with the top ten. Germline CDR1 is MNHEY and CDR2 is SVGEGT. The CDR3 length is 12 residues. The trim removed 8 bases at V and 6 bases at J, leaving 7 bases unmatched. These data come from a study of CD8 T cells in ankylosing spondylitis. Whole-study findings and limits: As reported, disease-linked clones showed significant enrichment in matched ankylosing spondylitis synovial fluid. A motif in TCR beta, a set of roughly eight highly homologous variants, appeared characteristic of ankylosing spondylitis blood.

This sequence was found in a male donor with ankylosing spondylitis. The chain is built from TRBV6-2 or TRBV6-3 and TRBJ2-7; 7 bases map to TRBD1. The sequenced sample was synovial fluid, either unsorted or a sorted T cell fraction (not recorded which). The CDR3 coding sequence is TGTGCCAGCGCGCAGGGGGTGGTCGAGCAGTACTTC. This codes for CASAQGVVEQYF.